This T cell receptor beta chain appears in the sequencing data of a study of blood T cell repertoires in COVID-19. The overall study: COVID-19 samples, acute and convalescent, were from the United States, Italy and Spain. T cells, B-cell-depleted T cells, or PBMCs supplied cDNA or gDNA.

Authors' methods: Reference gene primer amplification gave nucleated cell count estimates. Some clones are missing from TCRdb's copy, which holds only in-frame ones; the method was immunoSEQ multiplex PCR. Clonal size and the V and J genes are those of that table, whereas D and trimming came from the DNA. The sample consists of around 300,000 clones, 65% to 90% of them appearing once. In this sample, this clone turned up a few times. Germline lookup yields CDR1 MNHEY and CDR2 SVGAGI. The CDR3 runs 15 residues. Trimming cost V 2 bases and J 5 bases, with 12 bases left between them. The sequencing sample was made of peripheral blood. The rearrangement uses TRBV6-5 and TRBJ2-2, with unresolved D. The receptor comes from a human donor in a cohort sampled during active COVID-19. In nucleotides, the CDR3 is TGTGCCAGCAGTTACACGAACACAGATACCGGGGAGCTGTTTTTT. It translates to CASSYTNTDTGELFF.